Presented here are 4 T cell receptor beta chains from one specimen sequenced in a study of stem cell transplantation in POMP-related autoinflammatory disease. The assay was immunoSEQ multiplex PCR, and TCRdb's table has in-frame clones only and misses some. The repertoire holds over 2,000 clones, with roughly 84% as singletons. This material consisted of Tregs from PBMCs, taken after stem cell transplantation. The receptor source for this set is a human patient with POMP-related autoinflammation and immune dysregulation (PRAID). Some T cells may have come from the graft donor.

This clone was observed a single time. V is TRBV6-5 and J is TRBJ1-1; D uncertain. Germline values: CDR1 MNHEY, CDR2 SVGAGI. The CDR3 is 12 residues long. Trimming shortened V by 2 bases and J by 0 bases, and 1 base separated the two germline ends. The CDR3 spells CASSYLNTEAFF. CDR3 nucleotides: TGTGCCAGCAGTTACCTGAACACTGAAGCTTTCTTT.

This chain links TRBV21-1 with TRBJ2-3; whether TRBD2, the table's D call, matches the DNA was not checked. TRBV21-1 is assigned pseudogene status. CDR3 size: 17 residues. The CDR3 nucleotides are TGTGCCAGCAGCAAAATCTCTAGCGGGAGGGCCGTAGATACGCAGTATTTT. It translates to CASSKISSGRAVDTQYF.

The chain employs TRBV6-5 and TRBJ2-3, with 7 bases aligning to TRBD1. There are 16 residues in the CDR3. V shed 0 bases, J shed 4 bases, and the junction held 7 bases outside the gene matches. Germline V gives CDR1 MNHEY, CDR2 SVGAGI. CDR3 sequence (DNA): TGTGCCAGCAGTTACTCTTTGACAGGGATAGCAGATACGCAGTATTTT. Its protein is CASSYSLTGIADTQYF.

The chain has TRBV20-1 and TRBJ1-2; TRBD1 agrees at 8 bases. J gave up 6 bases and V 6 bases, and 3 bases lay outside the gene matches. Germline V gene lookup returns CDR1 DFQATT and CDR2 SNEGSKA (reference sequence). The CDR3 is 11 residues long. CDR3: CSARTGNGYTF. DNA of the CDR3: TGCAGTGCCCGGACAGGGAATGGCTACACCTTC.